The TCR beta chain under discussion was sequenced for a study of graft-versus-host responses after intestinal transplantation. Overall study context: Following induction with anti-thymocyte globulin, all recipients were given tacrolimus and steroids for around three years. General study findings and limits: Analysis identified GvH clones in recipient marrow, with some appearing first in ileum or blood.

The CDR3 is 14 residues long. From germline, CDR1 is MDHEN and CDR2 SYDVKM. The germline V and J ends were trimmed by 2 bases and 6 bases, with 14 bases remaining between them. Responders (about 200,000, CFSE-labeled) were co-plated with about 200,000 irradiated, violet-dye-labeled stimulators. After the reaction, proliferating CFSE-low CD3+CD4+ and CD3+CD8+ responders were sorted. Only in-frame clones appear in the TCRdb table, and some are missing; sequencing was by immunoSEQ multiplex PCR. The repertoire holds 8,500 to 11,000 clones, with approximately 40% as singletons. This clone was seen only a few times.

The clonotype originates from a human patient who received an intestinal transplant. This sample comprised alloreactive CD8+ T cells from a mixed lymphocyte reaction culture, obtained before intestinal transplant. Specified subset: CFSE-low proliferating T cells sorted from approximately 6-day pre-transplant mixed lymphocyte reaction (GvH or HvG direction). The V gene is TRBV28, the J gene TRBJ2-7, with D perhaps matching TRBD1 (6 bases). The CDR3 nucleotides read TGTGCCAGCAGTTTAGGAGGAACAGGGTCCGAGCAGTACTTC. This translates into CASSLGGTGSEQYF.